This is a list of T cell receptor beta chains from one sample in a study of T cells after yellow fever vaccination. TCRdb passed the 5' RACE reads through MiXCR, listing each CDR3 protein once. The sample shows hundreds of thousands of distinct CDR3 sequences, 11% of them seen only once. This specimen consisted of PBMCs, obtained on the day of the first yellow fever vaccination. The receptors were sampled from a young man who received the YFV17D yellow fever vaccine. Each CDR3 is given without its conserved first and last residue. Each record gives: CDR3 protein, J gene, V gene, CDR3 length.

ASSPLTRGNQPQH | TRBJ1-5 | TRBV28 | 13
ASSKDRANTGELF | TRBJ2-2 | TRBV5-6 | 13
ASSQDGGFGGYT | TRBJ1-2 | TRBV4-1 | 12
SAITGGVPYEQY | TRBJ2-7 | TRBV20-1 | 12
SASDSGANVLT | TRBJ2-6 | TRBV20-1 | 11
ASSLFAGRNEQF | TRBJ2-1 | TRBV7-2 | 12
ASSQAEVRVGEETQY | TRBJ2-5 | TRBV3-1 | 15
ASSLIGPTGYGYT | TRBJ1-2 | TRBV7-2 | 13
ASSALAEAF | TRBJ1-1 | TRBV7-9 | 9
ASSDPLQGQGAETQY | TRBJ2-5 | TRBV25-1 | 15
ASSQGLAGLLYNEQF | TRBJ2-1 | TRBV14 | 15
ASSVGSYNEQF | TRBJ2-1 | TRBV9 | 11
ASSLEFGDRGIEFSDEQF | TRBJ2-1 | TRBV5-1 | 18
ASSSVGVNEQY | TRBJ2-7 | TRBV5-4 | 11
ASSESRGGGSYNEQF | TRBJ2-1 | TRBV9 | 15
ASNRGRVEAF | TRBJ1-1 | TRBV12-3/TRBV12-4 | 10
ASSIRDGASNQPQH | TRBJ1-5 | TRBV19 | 14
ASSLIPEKEGYT | TRBJ1-2 | TRBV5-1 | 12
ASSFSAGANNEQF | TRBJ2-1 | TRBV27 | 13
ASSFEARHGYT | TRBJ1-2 | TRBV5-1 | 11
ASSSGQATPEAF | TRBJ1-1 | TRBV7-9 | 12
ASRQYQETQY | TRBJ2-5 | TRBV2 | 10
ASKSQPDTEAF | TRBJ1-1 | TRBV6-4 | 11
ASSVVGLGPSTDTQY | TRBJ2-3 | TRBV9 | 15
ASSPPSRETQY | TRBJ2-5 | TRBV5-1 | 11
ASSEGHSTDTQY | TRBJ2-3 | TRBV10-1 | 12
ASSSVGAKDTQY | TRBJ2-3 | TRBV6-2/TRBV6-3 | 12
SVEEGENTEAF | TRBJ1-1 | TRBV29-1 | 11
ASSPIRATNEKLF | TRBJ1-4 | TRBV28 | 13
ASSYSRDTGELF | TRBJ2-2 | TRBV6-5 | 12
ASSPDGPGQQETQY | TRBJ2-5 | TRBV5-4 | 14
SVTKSSYNEQF | TRBJ2-1 | TRBV29-1 | 11
ASRGKGANAEAF | TRBJ1-1 | TRBV2 | 12
ASSPGDGGASYNEQF | TRBJ2-1 | TRBV18 | 15
AAQPTSGGATYNEQF | TRBJ2-1 | TRBV6-1 | 15
ASNHGGSNQPQH | TRBJ1-5 | TRBV6-2/TRBV6-3 | 12
ASSLMGDTEAF | TRBJ1-1 | TRBV12-3/TRBV12-4 | 11
ATSDYPYGGRSDTQY | TRBJ2-3 | TRBV24-1 | 15
ASSLSRGQAYTGELF | TRBJ2-2 | TRBV7-6 | 15
AIRASGGHYNEQF | TRBJ2-1 | TRBV6-2/TRBV6-3 | 13
ASSQAPSGREQF | TRBJ2-1 | TRBV4-2 | 12
ASSEGQGKETQY | TRBJ2-5 | TRBV9 | 12
ASSFRQGGGEAF | TRBJ1-1 | TRBV12-3/TRBV12-4 | 12
ASSQSGTASTDTQY | TRBJ2-3 | TRBV4-3 | 14
ASSATSGANWGATDTQY | TRBJ2-3 | TRBV25-1 | 17
ASSAWGTGVPSYSNQPQH | TRBJ1-5 | TRBV25-1 | 18
AGRGTAGELF | TRBJ2-2 | TRBV28 | 10
ASSLFAGGETQY | TRBJ2-5 | TRBV27 | 12